The 15 T cell receptor beta chains in this list originate from one sample, sequenced in a study of blood T cell repertoires in COVID-19. Here immunoSEQ multiplex PCR was the method, and the copy in TCRdb shows in-frame clones only, minus some. The table includes roughly 520,000 clones, roughly 90% detected once. The specimen was PBMCs or T cells enriched from blood (not recorded which). The receptor set was obtained from a woman in her thirties or forties who had recovered from COVID-19.

CDR3 loop: CASSEGGSYEQYF. CDR3 sequence (DNA): TGCGCCAGCAGTGAGGGCGGGTCCTACGAGCAGTACTTC. The chain has TRBV10-2 and TRBJ2-7, with D perhaps matching TRBD2 (5 bases). CDR1 WSHSY and CDR2 SAAADI come from the germline V gene. V gave up 2 bases and J gave up 1 base, with 6 bases separating them. The CDR3 has 13 residues.

The V call is TRBV4-3, the J call TRBJ2-1; D possibly corresponds to TRBD2 (5 bases). V was trimmed by 4 bases and J by 5 bases, leaving 24 bases between them. Germline V gives CDR1 LGHNA, CDR2 YSLEER. The CDR3 covers 18 residues. Here the CDR3 reads CASSLYKAGALSDNEQFF. CDR3 sequence (DNA): TGCGCCAGCAGCCTCTACAAGGCGGGCGCCCTATCGGACAATGAGCAGTTCTTC.

This chain joins TRBV29-1 and TRBJ1-2; 8 bases match TRBD1. V lost 7 bases, J lost 4 bases, and 8 bases stayed unmatched. The germline V gene has CDR1 SQVTM and CDR2 ANQGSEA. This CDR3 region has 13 residues. The CDR3 sequence: CSGLTGVGYGYTF. In DNA form, the CDR3 reads TGCAGCGGTCTGACAGGGGTCGGCTATGGCTACACCTTC. Supplemented by reference TRBV29-1 and TRBJ1-2, the full variable domain reads SAVISQKPSRDICQRGTSLTIQCQVDSQVTMMFWYRQQPGQSLTLIATANQGSEATYESGFVIDKFPISRPNLTFSTLTVSNMSPEDSSIYLCSGLTGVGYGYTFGSGTRLTVV.

The V and J genes are TRBV5-6 and TRBJ1-1, with 9 bases aligning to TRBD1. Trimming took 4 bases from V and 0 from J; bases not matched to a gene: 10. The length of the CDR3 is 17 residues. Germline CDR1 reads SGHDT; CDR2 reads YYEEEE. CDR3 DNA sequence: TGTGCCAGCAGCCCCGGACAGGGGAGGTTCATGAACACTGAAGCTTTCTTT. Its translation is CASSPGQGRFMNTEAFF.

The chain recombines TRBV15 with TRBJ2-1; TRBD2 agrees at 7 bases. After removal of 1 base from V and 3 bases from J, the junction contained 6 bases not matched to a gene. Germline values: CDR1 LNHNV, CDR2 YYDKDF (reference sequence). There are 16 residues in the CDR3. The CDR3 DNA reads as TGTGCCACCAGCAGAGGAGGCGGGACTAACTACAATGAGCAGTTCTTC. It translates to CATSRGGGTNYNEQFF.

The V gene is TRBV10-2, the J gene TRBJ2-1; 9 bases align to TRBD2. Germline CDR1 reads WSHSY; CDR2 reads SAAADI. The CDR3 is 15 residues long. The V and J ends lost 6 bases and 7 bases, in that order; junction bases with no gene match: 10. CDR3 region: CASSWLAGRLNEQFF. The CDR3 nucleotides are TGCGCCAGCAGCTGGCTAGCGGGACGATTAAATGAGCAGTTCTTC.

V is TRBV6-1 and J is TRBJ2-6, with D hard to call. V was clipped by 1 base and J by 2 bases, with 9 bases between them. In germline, CDR1 is MNHNS, CDR2 SASEGT. This CDR3 has 16 amino acids. The CDR3 region is CASSEEFSAGANVLTF. The CDR3 coding sequence is TGTGCCAGCAGTGAAGAATTCTCGGCTGGGGCCAACGTCCTGACTTTC.

The chain's CDR3 is CASSFKPSSYEQYF. The DNA for the CDR3 is TGTGCCAGCAGTTTCAAGCCGAGCTCCTACGAGCAGTACTTC. This chain connects TRBV9 to TRBJ2-7; no clear D gene. CDR3 length equals 14 residues. V lost 5 bases to trimming and J lost 0 bases, with 12 bases between them. Germline lookup yields CDR1 SGDLS and CDR2 YYNGEE.

V gene TRBV5-4 combines with J gene TRBJ1-2; D not resolved. This CDR3 has 15 amino acids. Trimming removed 7 bases at V and 2 bases at J, with 18 bases between. CDR1 is SGHNT and CDR2 is YYREEE in the germline V gene (reference sequence). The CDR3 region has the DNA TGTGCCAGCGGGAGCGGAGGAGGGTTCAACTATGGCTACACCTTC. It is translated as CASGSGGGFNYGYTF. The variable domain in full, with the rest retrieved from reference TRBV5-4 and TRBJ1-2, is ETGVTQSPTHLIKTRGQQVTLRCSSQSGHNTVSWYQQALGQGPQFIFQYYREEENGRGNFPPRFSGLQFPNYSSELNVNALELDDSALYLCASGSGGGFNYGYTFGSGTRLTVV.

The J gene is TRBJ2-3, the V gene TRBV4-3; TRBD2 might be the D (6 bases). Germline V CDR1 and CDR2: LGHNA, YSLEER. V lost 1 base and J lost 4, with 15 bases in between. This CDR3 comprises 16 residues. The chain's CDR3 is CASSQGWEEGSDTQYF. In DNA, the CDR3 is TGCGCCAGCAGCCAAGGGTGGGAGGAAGGGTCAGATACGCAGTATTTT.

This chain links TRBV4-2 with TRBJ2-3; 11 bases are a match to TRBD2. Germline V gives CDR1 LGHNA, CDR2 YNFKEQ. The CDR3 runs 16 residues. The V segment lost 3 bases and the J segment 1 base; nucleotides outside the gene matches: 3. CDR3 sequence (DNA): TGTGCCAGCAGCCAGGAACTAGCGGGAGGCACAGATACGCAGTATTTT. Encoded protein: CASSQELAGGTDTQYF.

In its sample, this clone was seen once. The chain links TRBV5-1 to TRBJ1-1, with a possible D match to TRBD1 (6 bases). CDR1 SGHRS and CDR2 YFSETQ come from the germline V gene. The CDR3 extends over 15 amino acids. V lost 5 bases and J lost 1, with 15 bases in between. In DNA, the CDR3 is TGCGCCAGCAGTTCCACTGGGGGGGCGAACACTGAAGCTTTCTTT. The encoded protein is CASSSTGGANTEAFF.

This clone was recorded only once. V is TRBV21-1 and J is TRBJ1-4; TRBD1, the table's D call, was not compared with the DNA. TRBV21-1 is flagged as a pseudogene. The length of the CDR3 is 15 residues. The CDR3 DNA is TGTGCCAGCAGCAATGTCGGCCGGGACAGGGATAAACTGTTTTTT. Its protein product is CASSNVGRDRDKLFF.

This chain connects TRBV7-8 to TRBJ2-7; D perhaps matches TRBD2 (7 bases). V was cut by 3 bases and J by 3 bases, with 18 bases left in between. Germline V lookup: CDR1 SGHVS, CDR2 FQNEAQ. The CDR3 is 16 amino acids. CDR3 in amino acids: CASSLGGAPAYYEQYF. In nucleotides, the CDR3 is TGTGCCAGCAGCTTGGGGGGGGCCCCCGCCTACTACGAGCAGTACTTC. The full variable domain, in which reference TRBV7-8 and TRBJ2-7 provide the parts outside the CDR3, is GAGVSQSPRYKVAKRGQDVALRCDPISGHVSLFWYQQALGQGPEFLTYFQNEAQLDKSGLPSDRFFAERPEGSVSTLKIQRTQQEDSAVYLCASSLGGAPAYYEQYFGPGTRLTVT.

V usage is TRBV6-5 and J usage is TRBJ1-5, with 11 bases lining up with TRBD1. Germline assignment: CDR1 MNHEY and CDR2 SVGAGI. J gave up 4 bases and V 7 bases, and 6 bases lay outside the gene matches. The CDR3 loop spans 15 amino acids. The CDR3 protein is CASNPGQGVNQPQHF. As DNA, the CDR3 is TGTGCCAGCAACCCGGGACAGGGGGTTAATCAGCCCCAGCATTTT.